This T cell receptor (beta chain) is from a study of T cells after yellow fever vaccination. With 6 bases clipped from V and 8 bases from J, the junction kept 8 bases outside the gene matches. The CDR3 extends over 15 amino acids. Germline CDR1 is MNHNS and CDR2 is SASEGT. TCRdb recomputed calls from the 5' RACE reads with MiXCR, one row per CDR3 protein. The profile covers under 550,000 distinct CDR3 sequences, with 21% appearing a single time and roughly 16% taken by the ten largest. The clonotype was recovered from a man aged 18 to 29 who received the YFV17D yellow fever vaccine. This chain links TRBV6-1 with TRBJ2-1; 12 bases are shared with TRBD2. The sample here was PBMCs, taken roughly 20 days after the first yellow fever vaccination. The CDR3 nucleotides read TGTGCCAGCAGCAAAGGACTAGCGGGGTTCTATGAGCAGTTCTTC. This sequence encodes CASSKGLAGFYEQFF.